These 29 T cell receptor beta chains originate from one sample sequenced in a study of response to subunit inactivated influenza vaccine. From the RT-PCR reads, TCRdb called clonotypes with MiXCR, one entry per CDR3 protein. Seen here are about 480,000 distinct CDR3 sequences, 10% to 15% observed once, and the top ten hold roughly 14%. Sequencing used PBMCs from blood, obtained more than 35 days after vaccination. Receptors were obtained from a middle-aged man who received an inactivated influenza vaccine.

This rearrangement joins TRBV12-3 or TRBV12-4 to TRBJ2-1, with TRBD2 matching 8 bases. V shed 7 bases and J 8 bases; nucleotides not matched to a gene: 10. The CDR3 runs 14 residues. The CDR3 loop is CASTTGLESDEQFF. CDR3 in DNA: TGTGCCAGCACCACGGGACTAGAGAGCGATGAGCAGTTCTTC.

This rearrangement joins TRBV9 to TRBJ2-1; 11 nucleotides agree with TRBD2. The germline gives CDR1 SGDLS, CDR2 YYNGEE. The CDR3 sequence is 17 residues long. V lost 3 bases, J lost 0 bases, and 5 bases stayed unmatched. The CDR3 DNA is TGTGCCAGCAGCGCCATAGCGGGAGGGAGCTCCTACAATGAGCAGTTCTTC. Protein: CASSAIAGGSSYNEQFF.

The chain links TRBV10-1 to TRBJ2-7; TRBD1 aligns across 10 bases. V lost 6 bases to trimming and J lost 2 bases; unmatched junction nucleotides: 7. The length of the CDR3 is 15 residues. Germline CDR1 reads WNHNN; CDR2 reads SYGVQD (reference sequence). The CDR3 region has the DNA TGCGCCAGCAGCGCCGGGACAGGGGCGCCCTACGAGCAGTACTTC. Its protein product is CASSAGTGAPYEQYF.

DNA of the CDR3: TGTGCCAGCAGGCCGACCCTGCGGGGCTCAGATACGCAGTATTTT. Translation gives CASRPTLRGSDTQYF. The rearrangement joins TRBV7-2 to TRBJ2-3; D may be TRBD2 (6 bases). V was pared by 6 bases and J by 4 bases, with 17 bases between. From germline, CDR1 is SGHTA and CDR2 FQGNSA. The CDR3 is made up of 15 amino acids.

V and J are TRBV11-1 and TRBJ2-7; 7 bases are shared with TRBD1. The length of the CDR3 is 14 residues. The ends lost 6 bases at V and 7 bases at J; junction bases unmatched: 12. Germline-derived CDR1 and CDR2 are SGHAT and FQDESV (reference sequence). The CDR3 protein is CASRKTGTQEEQYF. CDR3 coding DNA: TGTGCCAGCAGAAAGACAGGGACGCAAGAGGAGCAGTACTTC.

This clonotype was recorded a few times. The rearrangement joins TRBV7-9 to TRBJ1-1; D is unclear. The germline V gene encodes CDR1 SEHNR and CDR2 FQNEAQ (reference sequence). There are 13 residues in the CDR3. V was shortened by 5 bases and J by 5 bases, with 12 bases between the two germline ends. The CDR3 DNA is TGTGCCAGCAGCCCGGCCGGGTGGACTGAAGCTTTCTTT. Amino acids: CASSPAGWTEAFF.

This clonotype was seen a few times. The gene calls are TRBV20-1 and TRBJ2-1, with D perhaps matching TRBD1 (6 bases). The V gene lost 2 bases and the J gene lost 14 bases, with 13 bases spanning the gap. This CDR3 has 11 amino acids. CDR1 is DFQATT, CDR2 SNEGSKA, per germline (reference sequence). In DNA, the CDR3 is TGCAGTGCTAGAACGGACAGTCCTGAGTTCTTC. It yields the protein CSARTDSPEFF.

This sequence joins TRBV6-2 or TRBV6-3 and TRBJ1-1; the match to TRBD1 covers 7 bases. Germline CDR1 MNHEY, CDR2 SVGEGT. V was clipped by 0 bases and J by 1 base; unmatched bases: 8. This CDR3 contains 17 residues. In DNA form, the CDR3 reads TGTGCCAGCAGTTACTCCGGCCAGGGGGATGCGAACACTGAAGCTTTCTTT. The encoded protein is CASSYSGQGDANTEAFF.

The chain is built from TRBV6-2 or TRBV6-3 and TRBJ2-7, with D perhaps matching TRBD1 or TRBD2 (5 bases each). Looked up from germline, CDR1 is MNHEY and CDR2 is SVGEGT. Between the trimmed V and J ends, which lost 4 bases and 7 bases, there was a span of 20 bases. The CDR3 sequence is 15 residues long. Here the CDR3 DNA reads TGTGCCAGCAGTTCCCGAGGGGTAATACGAGCGGAGCAGTACTTC. It translates to CASSSRGVIRAEQYF.

V and J are TRBV15 and TRBJ1-4; tentative D call: TRBD1 (5 bases). The germline CDR1 and CDR2 sequences are LNHNV and YYDKDF (reference sequence). Trimming removed 5 bases from V and 10 bases from J, with 14 bases in between. This CDR3 is built from 13 residues. CDR3 protein: CATSPRLGVKLFF. The CDR3 DNA reads as TGTGCCACCAGCCCCAGGTTGGGGGTAAAACTGTTTTTT.

This clonotype has more than one count but fewer than ten. The gene calls are TRBV20-1 and TRBJ2-3; D not resolved. V was pared by 0 bases and J by 6 bases, with 19 bases between. The length of the CDR3 is 16 residues. Looked up from germline, CDR1 is DFQATT and CDR2 is SNEGSKA (reference sequence). The DNA of the CDR3 is TGCAGTGCTAGAGATCCCCCGGCCGAAGCCGCGGATACGCAGTATTTT. This sequence encodes CSARDPPAEAADTQYF.

Many counts were recorded for this clonotype. The chain has TRBV20-1 and TRBJ2-1; possibly TRBD2 for D (6 bases). The germline V gene encodes CDR1 DFQATT and CDR2 SNEGSKA (reference sequence). CDR3 size: 15 residues. V was pared by 6 bases and J by 1 base, with 16 bases between. The CDR3 DNA follows: TGCAGTGCCCCCTCGGCGGGACCTTCCTACAATGAGCAGTTCTTC. As protein: CSAPSAGPSYNEQFF.

There are many counts of this clonotype. This chain uses TRBV20-1 with TRBJ2-5, with a weak D call TRBD1 (6 bases). Germline CDR1 is DFQATT and CDR2 is SNEGSKA (reference sequence). V was shortened by 6 bases and J by 5 bases, with 13 bases between the two germline ends. The CDR3 covers 12 residues. Here the CDR3 DNA reads TGCAGTGCAAGATGGGGGCGTGAGACCCAGTACTTC. The encoded protein is CSARWGRETQYF.

In its sample, this clonotype was seen a few times. The chain combines TRBV3-1 with TRBJ2-7; 7 positions agree with TRBD2. V lost 1 base and J lost 3; bases outside the gene matches: 9. CDR1 is LGHDT, CDR2 YNNKEL, per germline (reference sequence). The CDR3 loop spans 16 amino acids. CDR3 DNA sequence: TGTGCCAGCAGCCAAGTCATAGCGGGTGGGATCTACGAGCAGTACTTC. This codes for CASSQVIAGGIYEQYF.

The chain carries TRBV11-2 and TRBJ1-1; 7 nucleotides line up with TRBD1. The trim removed 5 bases at V and 5 bases at J, leaving 5 bases unmatched. Germline V gene lookup returns CDR1 SGHAT and CDR2 FQNNGV. The CDR3 runs to 13 residues. CDR3 residues: CASSRSGGTEAFF. Written as DNA, the CDR3 is TGTGCCAGCAGCCGATCAGGGGGGACTGAAGCTTTCTTT.

The chain carries TRBV28 and TRBJ2-7; no clear D gene. There are 14 residues in the CDR3. V was cut by 6 bases and J by 0 bases, with 12 bases left in between. Germline V gene lookup returns CDR1 MDHEN and CDR2 SYDVKM. This CDR3 reads CASSPVGASYEQYF. Here the CDR3 DNA reads TGTGCCAGCAGCCCAGTTGGAGCCTCCTACGAGCAGTACTTC.

V usage is TRBV28 and J usage is TRBJ1-3; D may be TRBD1 (5 bases). This CDR3 spans 15 amino acids. Deletions cut 3 bases from V and 2 bases from J, with 11 bases between. CDR1 is MDHEN, CDR2 SYDVKM, per germline. CDR3 sequence: CASSFGRGTGNTIYF. Written as DNA, the CDR3 is TGTGCCAGCAGTTTTGGGAGGGGAACTGGAAACACCATATATTTT.

The chain uses TRBV10-3 and TRBJ2-1; 15 nucleotides align to TRBD2. After removal of 6 bases from V and 7 bases from J, the junction contained 4 bases not matched to a gene. CDR3 length: 15 residues. Germline assignment: CDR1 ENHRY and CDR2 SYGVKD. CDR3 DNA: TGTGCCATCAGCTCAGGACTAGCGGGGGGGAATGAGCAGTTCTTC. Protein product: CAISSGLAGGNEQFF.

This clonotype was counted many times. This rearrangement joins TRBV11-2 to TRBJ1-2; D possibly corresponds to TRBD1 (6 bases). With 0 bases removed from V and 4 bases from J, the gap between germline ends came to 21 bases. This CDR3 region has 18 residues. Germline V CDR1 and CDR2: SGHAT, FQNNGV. CDR3 in DNA: TGTGCCAGCAGCTTAGATGGAATAGGGCAGACAGGTGGCTATGGCTACACCTTC. This codes for CASSLDGIGQTGGYGYTF.

The chain employs TRBV3-1 and TRBJ2-5, with D uncertain. V dropped 0 bases and J dropped 1 base, with 9 bases sitting between them. CDR3 length: 15 residues. CDR1 LGHDT and CDR2 YNNKEL come from the germline V gene (reference sequence). The CDR3 sequence: CASSQDPVRQETQYF. The CDR3 nucleotides are TGTGCCAGCAGCCAAGATCCCGTTCGCCAAGAGACCCAGTACTTC.

A few counts support this clonotype. The chain has TRBV27 and TRBJ2-1; D is possibly TRBD2 (5 bases). There are 14 residues in the CDR3. Trimming removed 3 bases at V and 3 bases at J, with 9 bases between. CDR1 MNHEY and CDR2 SMNVEV come from the germline V gene (reference sequence). The DNA for the CDR3 is TGTGCCAGCAGTTTTTCGACTAACTACAATGAGCAGTTCTTC. This codes for CASSFSTNYNEQFF.

This clonotype has a count of ten or more. The rearrangement joins TRBV10-3 to TRBJ1-5; D is undetermined. V was cut by 2 bases and J by 9 bases, with 11 bases left in between. Per germline, CDR1 ENHRY and CDR2 SYGVKD. The CDR3 spans 13 residues. CDR3 DNA: TGTGCCATCAGTGAGAACAGTCTGGGGCCCCAGCATTTT. It specifies CAISENSLGPQHF.

The V gene is TRBV2, the J gene TRBJ2-2; TRBD2 agrees at 7 bases. The CDR3 loop spans 15 amino acids. The V gene's germline CDR1 is SNHLY and CDR2 FYNNEI. The V gene end was trimmed by 1 base and the J gene end by 3 bases; junction bases not matched to a gene: 2. The CDR3 here is CASSEEGLDTGELFF. CDR3 bases: TGTGCCAGCAGTGAAGAAGGACTAGACACCGGGGAGCTGTTTTTT.

This clonotype was counted at least ten times. The chain employs TRBV27 and TRBJ2-7; TRBD2 matches 9 bases. Per germline, CDR1 MNHEY and CDR2 SMNVEV (reference sequence). This CDR3 region has 16 residues. V shed 2 bases, J shed 6 bases, and the junction held 11 bases outside the gene matches. CDR3 coding DNA: TGTGCCAGCAGTTTACTAGGCGGGAGGGCCGCGGGCGAGCAGTACTTC. This translates into CASSLLGGRAAGEQYF.

This chain uses TRBV6-2 or TRBV6-3 with TRBJ2-5, with D perhaps matching TRBD2 (6 bases). There are 13 residues in the CDR3. From germline, CDR1 is MNHEY and CDR2 SVGEGT. V gave up 2 bases and J gave up 4 bases, with 8 bases separating them. CDR3 region: CASSYGGIETQYF. DNA of the CDR3: TGTGCCAGCAGTTACGGGGGGATAGAGACCCAGTACTTC.

There are a few counts of this clonotype. The V call is TRBV10-3, the J call TRBJ2-3; TRBD2 aligns across 13 bases. V was clipped by 6 bases and J by 5 bases; unmatched bases: 5. This CDR3 region has 15 residues. Germline-derived CDR1 and CDR2 are ENHRY and SYGVKD. CDR3 amino acids: CAIRTSGGLEDTQYF. DNA of the CDR3: TGTGCCATCAGGACTAGCGGGGGGTTAGAAGATACGCAGTATTTT.

In its sample, this clonotype was seen a few times. The rearrangement joins TRBV12-3 or TRBV12-4 to TRBJ2-5, with 7 bases aligning to TRBD1. The CDR3 runs to 14 residues. V was clipped by 5 bases and J by 5 bases; unmatched bases: 8. The CDR3 DNA reads as TGTGCCAGCAGTCGCGACAGGGTATTCGAGACCCAGTACTTC. Translation: CASSRDRVFETQYF.

This clonotype has just one count. The chain uses TRBV6-1 and TRBJ2-7; 7 bases map to TRBD1. Germline V gene sequence: CDR1 MNHNS, CDR2 SASEGT. J lost 7 bases, V lost 6 bases, and 9 bases had no gene match. CDR3 length equals 13 residues. The CDR3 region has the DNA TGTGCCAGCAGAAGGGACAGCCCCACGGAGCAGTACTTC. Encoded protein: CASRRDSPTEQYF.

The rearrangement uses TRBV4-3 and TRBJ2-1; perhaps D is TRBD1 or TRBD2 (5 bases each). The CDR3 covers 12 residues. Trimming took off 4 bases at V and 7 bases at J, with 8 bases between the two ends. CDR1 and CDR2 from the germline V gene are LGHNA and YSLEER. CDR3 loop: CASSRGRNEQFF. The DNA of the CDR3 is TGCGCCAGCAGCCGGGGACGTAATGAGCAGTTCTTC.